A selection of T cell receptor beta chains follows, all from one sample in a study of Graves' ophthalmopathy and Graves' hyperthyroidism. Using its own MiXCR run on the multiplex PCR reads, TCRdb lists one record per CDR3 protein. The sample yields 1 million to 1.3 million distinct CDR3 sequences, approximately 35% seen once. Sequencing input: peripheral blood or thyroid tissue (not recorded which). The receptors were sampled from an adult man with Graves' hyperthyroidism. Both conserved end residues are part of each CDR3. Fields, in order: J gene, V gene, clone size, D gene, CDR3 protein, CDR3 DNA. A D gene is named only where the DNA matches it firmly. Clone size is not always given. Where it is, it says once, few, many or a class for expanded clones.

TRBJ1-1 TRBV20-1 many TRBD1 CSARGTGVMNTEAFF TGCAGTGCTAGAGGGACAGGGGTGATGAACACTGAAGCTTTCTTT
TRBJ2-7 TRBV7-9 many TRBD2 CASSLDPSGSYEQYF TGTGCCAGCAGCTTAGACCCTAGCGGGAGCTACGAGCAGTACTTC
TRBJ1-5 TRBV24-1 many NA CATSADSSFSQPQHF TGTGCCACCAGTGCCGATTCCAGCTTCAGTCAGCCCCAGCATTTT
TRBJ2-2 TRBV5-1 NA NA CASQDPGSTGELFF TGCGCCAGCCAAGACCCAGGGAGCACCGGGGAGCTGTTTTTT
TRBJ2-2 TRBV29-1 NA NA CSVESQGHSYELFF TGCAGCGTTGAGTCACAGGGCCACTCCTACGAGCTGTTTTTT
TRBJ2-7 TRBV25-1 NA NA CATLWGYEQYF TGTGCCACCCTATGGGGATACGAGCAGTACTTC
TRBJ1-1 TRBV2 few NA CASPPDSREAFF TGTGCCAGCCCGCCCGATTCCCGTGAAGCTTTCTTT
TRBJ2-2 TRBV29-1 NA NA CSVELGGALTGELFF TGCAGCGTTGAACTAGGTGGGGCCCTGACCGGGGAGCTGTTTTTT
TRBJ1-3 TRBV29-1 NA NA CSVDTGRGTSSGNTIYF TGCAGCGTTGATACAGGGCGGGGAACGAGCTCTGGAAACACCATATATTTT
TRBJ2-2 TRBV29-1 many NA CSVDGTSRTGELFF TGCAGCGTTGACGGGACTTCCAGAACCGGGGAGCTGTTTTTT
TRBJ2-6 TRBV7-3 NA NA CASSQGGGANVLTF TGTGCCAGCAGCCAGGGAGGTGGGGCCAACGTCCTGACTTTC
TRBJ2-7 TRBV6-2/TRBV6-3 few NA CASRPGLAKYEQYF TGTGCCAGCCGACCTGGCCTAGCGAAATACGAGCAGTACTTC
TRBJ1-1 TRBV29-1 NA NA CSVEDNWGTMNTEAFF TGCAGCGTTGAAGATAATTGGGGAACCATGAACACTGAAGCTTTCTTT
TRBJ2-5 TRBV6-6 many NA CASSYLGGETQYF TGTGCCAGCAGTTACTTAGGGGGAGAGACCCAGTACTTC
TRBJ1-5 TRBV6-4 many NA CASSLEGSQPQHF TGTGCCAGCAGCCTGGAGGGTAGTCAGCCCCAGCATTTT
TRBJ1-1 TRBV19 many NA CASSTGSAEAFF TGTGCCAGTAGTACAGGGTCAGCTGAAGCTTTCTTT
TRBJ1-6 TRBV5-5 once NA CASSRSTRDQTPPLHF TGTGCCAGCAGCCGAAGTACTAGGGACCAAACTCCACCCCTCCACTTT
TRBJ1-4 TRBV15 once TRBD1 CATSRPGPQGATKLFF TGTGCCACCAGCAGACCGGGGCCACAGGGGGCTACCAAACTGTTTTTT
TRBJ1-3 TRBV20-1 many NA CSAQRRGNTIYF TGCAGTGCCCAGCGGAGGGGAAACACCATATATTTT
TRBJ2-2 TRBV11-2 NA TRBD1 CASSQGQGDNAGELFF TGTGCCAGCAGCCAGGGACAGGGGGATAATGCCGGGGAGCTGTTTTTT
TRBJ2-7 TRBV11-2 NA NA CASSLALLELQVSYEQYF TGTGCCAGCAGCTTAGCTCTATTGGAGCTTCAGGTGTCATACGAGCAGTACTTC
TRBJ2-2 TRBV7-3 many NA CASSTYRNGELFF TGTGCCAGCAGCACTTACAGAAACGGGGAGCTGTTTTTT
TRBJ2-7 TRBV20-1 many TRBD1 CSAMTGDSYEQYF TGCAGTGCCATGACAGGGGACTCCTACGAGCAGTACTTC
TRBJ1-3 TRBV10-3 NA NA CAIHSGTDGNTIYF TGTGCCATACATAGCGGGACCGATGGAAACACCATATATTTT
TRBJ2-7 TRBV29-1 few TRBD2 CSVIQGTRPYEQYF TGCAGCGTTATCCAAGGGACTAGGCCGTACGAGCAGTACTTC
TRBJ1-4 TRBV29-1 NA NA CSVAFTGGRELFF TGCAGCGTTGCCTTCACCGGGGGCAGGGAACTGTTTTTT
TRBJ2-7 TRBV2 once TRBD2 CASSARGLAGSSYEQYF TGTGCCAGCAGTGCTAGGGGACTAGCGGGTAGCTCCTACGAGCAGTACTTC
TRBJ2-7 TRBV6-5 NA NA CASSHPDQPGYEQYF TGTGCCAGCAGCCACCCTGACCAGCCCGGCTACGAGCAGTACTTC
TRBJ2-2 TRBV2 many TRBD1 CASTLTGGRIGGELFF TGTGCCAGCACCCTGACAGGGGGCAGGATTGGCGGGGAGCTGTTTTTT
TRBJ2-5 TRBV7-9 NA NA CASSLGLGGYEETQYF TGTGCCAGCAGCTTAGGTTTAGGGGGATATGAAGAGACCCAGTACTTC
TRBJ1-1 TRBV4-1 few NA CASSKQGSGAFF TGCGCCAGCAGCAAACAGGGTTCCGGAGCTTTCTTT
TRBJ1-5 TRBV20-1 NA TRBD1 CSALAGTGVQAQHF TGCAGTGCCCTCGCGGGGACAGGGGTCCAGGCCCAGCATTTT
TRBJ1-5 TRBV12-3/TRBV12-4 many TRBD1 CASRRTGSFQPQHF TGTGCCAGCAGAAGGACAGGGAGTTTCCAGCCCCAGCATTTT
TRBJ2-7 TRBV20-1 NA TRBD2 CSASVTSNYGQYF TGCAGTGCTAGTGTGACTAGCAACTACGGGCAGTACTTC
TRBJ2-5 TRBV7-8 many TRBD2 CASSPSGSGTGETQYF TGTGCCAGCAGCCCTAGCGGGAGTGGGACCGGAGAGACCCAGTACTTC
TRBJ1-3 TRBV24-1 NA NA CATLRARGDSGNTIYF TGTGCCACCCTCCGGGCTAGAGGGGACTCTGGAAACACCATATATTTT
TRBJ2-7 TRBV29-1 many NA CSVPGLLTYEQYF TGCAGCGTTCCAGGGTTGTTAACCTACGAGCAGTACTTC
TRBJ1-6 TRBV27 NA TRBD1 CASSFDRVNSPLHF TGTGCCAGCAGTTTTGACAGGGTTAATTCACCCCTCCACTTT
TRBJ2-7 TRBV19 few TRBD1 CASRSTGTAYYEQYF TGTGCCAGTAGATCGACCGGGACAGCCTACTACGAGCAGTACTTC
TRBJ2-2 TRBV29-1 NA NA CSVVIFERTGELFF TGCAGCGTTGTGATATTTGAGAGGACCGGGGAGCTGTTTTTT
TRBJ2-5 TRBV15 NA TRBD1 CATSREGDSQYF TGTGCCACCAGCAGAGAGGGGGACAGCCAGTACTTC
TRBJ2-5 TRBV12-3/TRBV12-4 many NA CASSLDMEETQYF TGTGCCAGCAGTTTAGACATGGAAGAGACCCAGTACTTC
TRBJ1-4 TRBV20-1 NA TRBD1 CSANLGTGNEKLFF TGCAGTGCCAACCTCGGGACAGGGAATGAAAAACTGTTTTTT
TRBJ2-6 TRBV7-8 few NA CASSLYNSGANVLTF TGTGCCAGCAGCCTATACAACTCTGGGGCCAACGTCCTGACTTTC
TRBJ2-7 TRBV7-2 many NA CASSPPYAGEDEQYF TGTGCCAGCAGCCCCCCCTATGCAGGGGAGGACGAGCAGTACTTC
TRBJ1-1 TRBV19 NA NA CASSTTGSTEAFF TGTGCCAGTAGTACTACAGGGAGCACTGAAGCTTTCTTT
TRBJ1-2 TRBV4-3 few NA CASSQSKGRYNYGYTF TGCGCCAGCAGCCAATCCAAGGGAAGGTATAACTATGGCTACACCTTC
TRBJ2-6 TRBV20-1 NA NA CSASIPSGANVLTF TGCAGTGCTTCTATCCCGAGTGGGGCCAACGTCCTGACTTTC
TRBJ2-2 TRBV6-2/TRBV6-3 NA NA CASSQRDSGELFF TGTGCCAGCAGTCAAAGGGATTCCGGGGAGCTGTTTTTT
TRBJ1-1 TRBV29-1 NA NA CSVETSENTEAFF TGCAGCGTCGAGACTAGCGAGAACACCGAAGCTTTCTTT
TRBJ1-6 TRBV2 many NA CASRTIPSTLHF TGTGCCAGCAGGACCATCCCTTCGACCCTCCACTTT
TRBJ2-7 TRBV10-3 many TRBD1 CAISENRDRALHEQYF TGTGCCATCAGCGAGAACCGGGACAGGGCTCTCCACGAGCAGTACTTC
TRBJ1-1 TRBV20-1 NA NA CSARRQGGQPQHGFF TGCAGTGCTAGACGGCAGGGCGGTCAGCCCCAGCATGGTTTCTTT
TRBJ2-7 TRBV19 NA TRBD1 CASSKPGQGAYEQYF TGTGCCAGTAGCAAACCGGGACAGGGGGCTTACGAGCAGTACTTC
TRBJ1-2 TRBV29-1 NA TRBD1 CSVDPGQGYGYTF TGCAGCGTTGACCCGGGACAGGGCTATGGCTACACCTTC